Listed below are T cell receptor beta chains from one sample, sequenced in a study of early T cells in non-severe SARS-CoV-2 infection. TCRdb redid the calling of the 5' RACE reads with MiXCR, one entry per CDR3 protein. The data contain some 57,000 distinct CDR3 sequences, roughly 5.5% of them singletons. The sequencing sample was made of whole blood. The receptors originated from an adult who was a healthcare worker with PCR-confirmed SARS-CoV-2 infection or an uninfected control (not recorded which). The CDR3 runs from the conserved cysteine through the conserved F or W. D genes are given only for firm matches. The size entry is marked missing in some rows and otherwise reads once, few, many or a size class.

v_gene	d_gene	j_gene	abundance	CDR3aa	CDR3nt
TRBV5-4	NA	TRBJ1-1	many	CASSTIGGVGTEAFF	TGTGCCAGCAGCACGATTGGGGGGGTCGGCACTGAAGCTTTCTTT
TRBV7-8	NA	TRBJ2-1	NA	CASSLAQAPGNNEQFF	TGTGCCAGCAGCTTAGCGCAAGCGCCTGGGAACAATGAGCAGTTCTTC
TRBV20-1	NA	TRBJ2-1	many	CSAGNRGGHNEQFF	TGCAGTGCTGGCAACAGGGGAGGCCACAATGAGCAGTTCTTC
TRBV4-3	TRBD2	TRBJ2-1	many	CASSHELAGGLSHNEQFF	TGCGCCAGCAGCCATGAACTAGCGGGGGGGCTGAGTCACAATGAGCAGTTCTTC
TRBV29-1	NA	TRBJ1-3	NA	CSVVWDSGNTIYF	TGCAGCGTTGTGTGGGACTCTGGAAACACCATATATTTT
TRBV28	TRBD1	TRBJ1-2	many	CASSFQGQRRHNYGYTF	TGTGCCAGCAGTTTCCAGGGACAGAGACGACATAACTATGGCTACACCTTC
TRBV5-1	NA	TRBJ2-5	NA	CASSPGVAMETQYF	TGCGCCAGCAGCCCAGGGGTAGCGATGGAGACCCAGTACTTC
TRBV18	TRBD1	TRBJ1-1	many	CASSPQGGTEAFF	TGTGCCAGCTCACCTCAGGGGGGCACTGAAGCTTTCTTT
TRBV9	NA	TRBJ2-3	many	CASSGNLQESSSQTDTQYF	TGTGCCAGCAGCGGTAACCTTCAAGAGAGTTCTAGTCAGACAGATACGCAGTATTTT
TRBV5-5	NA	TRBJ2-7	many	CASSLGLNSYEQYF	TGTGCCAGCAGCTTGGGTCTCAACTCCTACGAGCAGTACTTC
TRBV10-2	TRBD1	TRBJ1-4	few	CASSKDRGPVEKLFF	TGCGCCAGCAGCAAGGACAGGGGGCCGGTAGAAAAACTGTTTTTT
TRBV30	TRBD1	TRBJ2-7	many	CAWSERQGARIEQYF	TGTGCCTGGAGCGAACGACAGGGGGCCCGCATCGAGCAGTACTTC
TRBV20-1	NA	TRBJ1-1	many	CSAKHGGNTEAFF	TGCAGTGCTAAGCACGGGGGGAACACTGAAGCTTTCTTT
TRBV4-3	NA	TRBJ1-2	NA	CASSPLPNYGYTF	TGCGCCAGCAGCCCGCTTCCGAACTATGGCTACACCTTC